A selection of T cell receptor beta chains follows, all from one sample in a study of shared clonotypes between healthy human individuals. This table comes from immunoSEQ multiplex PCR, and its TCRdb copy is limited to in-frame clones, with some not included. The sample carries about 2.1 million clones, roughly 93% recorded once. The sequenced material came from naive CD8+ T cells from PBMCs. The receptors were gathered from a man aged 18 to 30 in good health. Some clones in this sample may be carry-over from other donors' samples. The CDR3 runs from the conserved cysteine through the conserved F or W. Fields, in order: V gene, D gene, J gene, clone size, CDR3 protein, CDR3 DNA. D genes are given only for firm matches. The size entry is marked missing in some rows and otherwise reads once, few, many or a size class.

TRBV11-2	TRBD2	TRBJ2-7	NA	CASSLDPLAAPYEQYF	TGTGCCAGCAGCTTAGATCCCCTAGCGGCGCCCTACGAGCAGTACTTC
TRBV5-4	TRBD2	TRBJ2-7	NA	CASSLGAGGSYEQYF	TGTGCCAGCAGCTTGGGTGCGGGGGGATCCTACGAGCAGTACTTC
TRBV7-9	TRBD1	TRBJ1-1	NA	CASSPRTGRNTEAFF	TGTGCCAGCAGCCCAAGGACAGGGAGGAACACTGAAGCTTTCTTT
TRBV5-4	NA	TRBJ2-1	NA	CASSLGGFNEQFF	TGTGCCAGCAGCTTAGGAGGGTTCAATGAGCAGTTCTTC
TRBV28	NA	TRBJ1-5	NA	CASSSRGFSNQPQHF	TGTGCCAGCAGTTCTCGGGGCTTTAGCAATCAGCCCCAGCATTTT
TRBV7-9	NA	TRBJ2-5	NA	CASSLGWRVQETQYF	TGTGCCAGCAGCTTAGGATGGCGGGTACAAGAGACCCAGTACTTC
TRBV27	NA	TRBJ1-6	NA	CASSFTYNSPLHF	TGTGCCAGCAGTTTCACCTATAATTCACCCCTCCACTTT
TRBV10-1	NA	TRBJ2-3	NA	CASRGSDTQYF	TGCGCCAGCAGAGGTTCTGATACGCAGTATTTT
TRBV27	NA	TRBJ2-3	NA	CASSLNAAESTDTQYF	TGTGCCAGCAGTTTAAACGCTGCTGAAAGCACAGATACGCAGTATTTT
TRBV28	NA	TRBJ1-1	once	CASTRGGEGTEAFF	TGTGCCAGCACTCGGGGGGGTGAGGGCACTGAAGCTTTCTTT
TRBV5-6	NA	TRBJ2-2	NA	CASSWAGGRSGELFF	TGTGCCAGCAGTTGGGCCGGGGGACGCTCCGGGGAGCTGTTTTTT
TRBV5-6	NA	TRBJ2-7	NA	CASSLWRRSYEQYF	TGTGCCAGCAGCTTGTGGCGCCGCTCCTACGAGCAGTACTTC
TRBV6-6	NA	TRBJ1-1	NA	CASNPGFGAFF	TGTGCCAGCAACCCGGGGTTTGGAGCTTTCTTT
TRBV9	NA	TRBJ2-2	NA	CASSGDNSGTGELFF	TGTGCCAGCAGCGGCGACAATTCGGGGACCGGGGAGCTGTTTTTT
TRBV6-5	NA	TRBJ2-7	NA	CASRFGAYEQYF	TGTGCCAGCCGTTTCGGGGCCTACGAGCAGTACTTC
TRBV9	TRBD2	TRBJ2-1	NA	CASSVQTSGRPYNEQFF	TGTGCCAGCAGCGTACAGACTAGCGGGAGACCCTACAATGAGCAGTTCTTC
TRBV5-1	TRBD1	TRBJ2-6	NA	CASSLQGTGEGLGANVLTF	TGCGCCAGCAGCCTCCAGGGGACAGGGGAGGGATTAGGGGCCAACGTCCTGACTTTC
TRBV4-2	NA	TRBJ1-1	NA	CASSPHRENTEAFF	TGTGCCAGCAGCCCACACAGGGAGAACACTGAAGCTTTCTTT
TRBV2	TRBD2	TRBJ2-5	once	CASSGPLSPGTTETQYF	TGTGCCAGCTCGGGTCCCCTATCGCCCGGGACTACAGAGACCCAGTACTTC
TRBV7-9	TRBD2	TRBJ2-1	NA	CASSLSLAGHNEQFF	TGTGCCAGCAGCTTAAGTCTAGCGGGTCACAATGAGCAGTTCTTC
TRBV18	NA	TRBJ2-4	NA	CASSPPVGPAKNIQYF	TGTGCCAGCTCACCACCGGTGGGGCCGGCCAAAAACATTCAGTACTTC
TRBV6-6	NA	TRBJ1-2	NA	CASSYGQGYTF	TGTGCCAGCAGTTACGGGCAGGGCTACACCTTC
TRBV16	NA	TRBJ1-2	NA	CASSRSGRVGGYGYTF	TGTGCCAGCAGCCGAAGCGGACGGGTCGGCGGTTATGGCTACACCTTC
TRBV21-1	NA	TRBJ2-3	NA	CASTPTGDSPIPADTQYF	TGTGCCAGCACTCCCACGGGGGACTCCCCCATACCCGCAGATACGCAGTATTTT
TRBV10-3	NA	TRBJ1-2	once	CAIYTFIDYGYTF	TGTGCCATCTATACGTTCATCGACTATGGCTACACCTTC
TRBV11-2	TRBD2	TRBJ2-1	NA	CASSLGRTSGYNEQFF	TGTGCCAGCAGCTTAGGACGGACTAGCGGTTACAATGAGCAGTTCTTC
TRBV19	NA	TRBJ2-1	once	CASSIEGTNEQFF	TGTGCCAGTAGTATAGAAGGGACTAATGAGCAGTTCTTC
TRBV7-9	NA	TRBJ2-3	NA	CASKQASYTDTQYF	TGTGCCAGTAAACAGGCATCCTACACAGATACGCAGTATTTT
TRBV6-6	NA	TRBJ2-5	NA	CASSITGLEKETQYF	TGTGCCAGCAGTATTACGGGGTTAGAGAAAGAGACCCAGTACTTC
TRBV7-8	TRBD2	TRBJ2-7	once	CASSLATASGPYEQYF	TGTGCCAGCAGCTTAGCGACAGCTAGCGGCCCCTACGAGCAGTACTTC
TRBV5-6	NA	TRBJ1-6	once	CASSLGGGSPLHF	TGTGCCAGCAGCTTGGGTGGAGGTTCACCCCTCCACTTT
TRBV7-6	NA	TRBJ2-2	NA	CASSLGYGELFF	TGTGCCAGCAGCTTAGGTTACGGGGAGCTGTTTTTT
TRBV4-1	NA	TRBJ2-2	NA	CASSQDHGRTGELFF	TGCGCCAGCAGCCAGGACCATGGACGCACCGGGGAGCTGTTTTTT
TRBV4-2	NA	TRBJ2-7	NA	CASSQEAGGTGSTYEQYF	TGTGCCAGCAGCCAAGAGGCAGGCGGGACCGGGAGCACCTACGAGCAGTACTTC
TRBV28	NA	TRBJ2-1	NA	CASSHRGSYNEQFF	TGTGCCAGCAGTCATCGGGGCTCCTACAATGAGCAGTTCTTC
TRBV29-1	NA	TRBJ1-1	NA	CSAEGTPLNTEAFF	TGCAGCGCCGAGGGCACACCGTTGAACACTGAAGCTTTCTTT
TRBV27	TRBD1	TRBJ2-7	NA	CASSLSRTGTDEQYF	TGTGCCAGCAGTTTATCCAGGACAGGAACCGACGAGCAGTACTTC
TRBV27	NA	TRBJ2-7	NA	CASSKTGTYYEQYF	TGTGCCAGCAGTAAGACCGGGACATACTACGAGCAGTACTTC
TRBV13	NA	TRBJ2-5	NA	CAGGQGGKTQYF	TGTGCCGGAGGGCAGGGGGGAAAGACCCAGTACTTC
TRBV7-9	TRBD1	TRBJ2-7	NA	CASSNRPGTGAGGHEQYF	TGTGCCAGCAGCAATCGTCCCGGGACAGGTGCAGGGGGGCACGAGCAGTACTTC
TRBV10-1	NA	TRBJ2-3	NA	CASSDGGYADTQYF	TGCGCCAGCAGTGACGGGGGTTACGCAGATACGCAGTATTTT
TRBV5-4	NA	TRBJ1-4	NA	CASSLGRGNEKLFF	TGTGCCAGCAGCTTGGGGAGGGGGAATGAAAAACTGTTTTTT
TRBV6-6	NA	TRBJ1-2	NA	CASSYGRGGNYGYTF	TGTGCCAGCAGTTACGGACGAGGTGGTAACTATGGCTACACCTTC
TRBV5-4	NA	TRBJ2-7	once	CASSLWSVHEQYF	TGTGCCAGCAGCTTGTGGTCCGTCCACGAGCAGTACTTC
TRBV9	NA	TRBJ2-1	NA	CASSVGRDPRYNEQFF	TGTGCCAGCAGCGTAGGTCGGGACCCGCGCTACAATGAGCAGTTCTTC
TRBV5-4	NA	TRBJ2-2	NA	CASSESKGLGTGELFF	TGTGCCAGCAGCGAGAGTAAGGGGCTAGGGACCGGGGAGCTGTTTTTT
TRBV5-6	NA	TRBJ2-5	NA	CASSLVQAATQYF	TGTGCCAGCAGCTTGGTTCAGGCGGCGACCCAGTACTTC
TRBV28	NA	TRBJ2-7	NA	CASSPLSEQYF	TGTGCCAGCAGCCCCTTAAGTGAGCAGTACTTC
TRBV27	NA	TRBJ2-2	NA	CASLDPNQNTGELFF	TGTGCCAGCCTGGACCCCAATCAGAACACCGGGGAGCTGTTTTTT
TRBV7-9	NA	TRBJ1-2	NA	CASTPPRRDYGYTF	TGTGCCAGCACCCCTCCCCGCAGGGATTATGGCTACACCTTC
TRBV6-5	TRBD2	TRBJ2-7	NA	CASSYSASGAVEQYF	TGTGCCAGCAGTTACTCGGCTAGCGGTGCGGTCGAGCAGTACTTC
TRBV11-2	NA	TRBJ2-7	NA	CASSHDGGRYEQYF	TGTGCCAGCAGCCACGACGGTGGCCGCTACGAGCAGTACTTC
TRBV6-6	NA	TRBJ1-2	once	CASSVMTGNGYTF	TGTGCCAGCAGTGTTATGACAGGCAATGGCTACACCTTC